Presented here are 25 T cell receptor beta chains from one specimen sequenced in a study of PD-L1 blockade in urothelial cancer. The table came from immunoSEQ multiplex PCR; TCRdb's copy has only in-frame clones and leaves some out. The sample carries about 74,000 clones, roughly 90% recorded once. Regarding time point: pretreatment peripheral blood. The source was PBMCs, collected around atezolizumab (anti-PD-L1) treatment. The receptors here all came from a man between 65 and 85 years old with urothelial cancer.

This chain uses TRBV10-2 with TRBJ2-7, with 8 bases fitting TRBD1. J was trimmed by 3 bases and V by 0 bases; bases with no gene match: 7. The germline CDR1 and CDR2 sequences are WSHSY and SAAADI. The CDR3 length is 16 residues. The CDR3 reads CASSESVGTGGYEQYF. As DNA, the CDR3 is TGCGCCAGCAGTGAGTCGGTGGGGACAGGAGGCTACGAGCAGTACTTC.

The rearrangement uses TRBV5-1 and TRBJ2-7, with 7 bases that match TRBD1. This CDR3 contains 16 residues. The germline V gene has CDR1 SGHRS and CDR2 YFSETQ. V lost 5 bases and J lost 7; bases outside the gene matches: 18. DNA of the CDR3: TGCGCCAGCAGTTCCTCCGGGACAGCCGGGCCTAAGGAGCAGTACTTC. Translated, it gives CASSSSGTAGPKEQYF.

The V gene is TRBV4-1, the J gene TRBJ2-2; the D gene is possibly TRBD2 (6 bases). The CDR3 contains 18 residues. Germline V gene data show CDR1 as MGHRA and CDR2 as YSYEKL. Trimming took 5 bases from V and 4 from J, leaving 23 bases between them. This chain's CDR3 is CASSYKMTFPAGTGELFF. The CDR3, as DNA: TGCGCCAGCAGCTACAAGATGACATTCCCAGCGGGCACCGGGGAGCTGTTTTTT.

The genes are TRBV7-9 and TRBJ2-3, with 7 positions matching TRBD1. With V trimmed by 3 bases and J by 0 bases, 3 bases remained unmatched. The CDR3 has 15 residues. Germline-derived CDR1 and CDR2 are SEHNR and FQNEAQ (reference sequence). The CDR3 sequence: CASSLGQSSTDTQYF. As DNA, the CDR3 is TGTGCCAGCAGCTTGGGACAGTCTAGCACAGATACGCAGTATTTT.

This chain uses TRBV11-2 with TRBJ2-7; D might be TRBD1 (5 bases). Trimming took 5 bases from V and 3 from J, leaving 14 bases between them. CDR1 and CDR2 from the germline V gene are SGHAT and FQNNGV. The CDR3 sequence is 14 residues long. CDR3 coding DNA: TGTGCCAGCAGCCGCGGACAAAGGTTCTACGAGCAGTACTTC. As protein: CASSRGQRFYEQYF. The whole variable domain, remainder taken from reference TRBV11-2 and TRBJ2-7, is EAGVAQSPRYKIIEKRQSVAFWCNPISGHATLYWYQQILGQGPKLLIQFQNNGVVDDSQLPKDRFSAERLKGVDSTLKIQPAKLEDSAVYLCASSRGQRFYEQYFGPGTRLTVT.

This clone has only a few counts. This rearrangement joins TRBV27 to TRBJ2-7; 10 bases align to TRBD2. Germline V gene lookup returns CDR1 MNHEY and CDR2 SMNVEV (reference sequence). This CDR3 is 15 amino acids long. The trim removed 3 bases at V and 1 base at J, leaving 3 bases unmatched. CDR3 in DNA: TGTGCCAGCAGTTTTTTAGCGGGAGGATCCTACGAGCAGTACTTC. Translating it yields CASSFLAGGSYEQYF.

This chain joins TRBV5-1 and TRBJ2-5; 7 positions agree with TRBD2. The CDR3 runs to 16 residues. Germline assignment: CDR1 SGHRS and CDR2 YFSETQ. The V gene end was trimmed by 0 bases and the J gene end by 4 bases; junction bases not matched to a gene: 9. The CDR3 sequence is CASSLEVAGASETQYF. In nucleotides, the CDR3 is TGCGCCAGCAGCTTGGAGGTTGCGGGAGCGTCAGAGACCCAGTACTTC.

The V gene is TRBV2, the J gene TRBJ2-2, with a possible D match to TRBD1 (5 bases). Germline CDR1 reads SNHLY; CDR2 reads FYNNEI. V lost 5 bases, J lost 1 base, and 8 bases lay in between. This CDR3 is 14 amino acids long. DNA of the CDR3: TGTGCCAGCAGTCCCCAGGGGAACACCGGGGAGCTGTTTTTT. It specifies CASSPQGNTGELFF.

V gene TRBV29-1 combines with J gene TRBJ2-1; 8 nucleotides align to TRBD2. V was pared by 0 bases and J by 4 bases, with 8 bases of the junction left unmatched. The germline V gene has CDR1 SQVTM and CDR2 ANQGSEA. The CDR3 consists of 16 residues. CDR3 region: CSVEDLASGPYNEQFF. For the CDR3, the DNA is TGCAGCGTTGAAGATCTGGCTAGCGGGCCATACAATGAGCAGTTCTTC.

As regards this clone: Additional DNA sequences in this sample encode the identical CDR3. This chain uses TRBV5-6 with TRBJ2-1; TRBD2 agrees at 12 bases. J was trimmed by 7 bases and V by 2 bases; bases with no gene match: 10. The germline V gene encodes CDR1 SGHDT and CDR2 YYEEEE. The CDR3 runs to 17 residues. The CDR3 here is CASSLGLAGGPGNEQFF. The CDR3 nucleotides are TGTGCCAGCAGCTTAGGGCTAGCGGGAGGGCCGGGGAATGAGCAGTTCTTC.

This clone was picked up a small number of times. This chain joins TRBV19 and TRBJ1-1; unclear D gene. With 1 base removed from V and 4 bases from J, the gap between germline ends came to 16 bases. The germline V gene encodes CDR1 LNHDA and CDR2 SQIVND (reference sequence). This CDR3 is 16 amino acids long. The CDR3 protein is CASSIAGPGRGTEAFF. The CDR3 DNA reads as TGTGCCAGTAGTATAGCCGGGCCAGGTCGGGGCACTGAAGCTTTCTTT.

The chain is built from TRBV7-9 and TRBJ1-4; tentatively, D is TRBD1 (6 bases). The CDR3 is made up of 15 amino acids. Germline V gene data show CDR1 as SEHNR and CDR2 as FQNEAQ (reference sequence). V lost 5 bases to trimming and J lost 7 bases, with 17 bases between them. The CDR3 sequence: CASSLTTGQREKLFF. The CDR3, as DNA: TGTGCCAGCAGCCTCACTACAGGGCAGCGTGAAAAACTGTTTTTT.

The chain has TRBV19 and TRBJ2-4; weak D call: TRBD1 (5 bases). Germline CDR1 LNHDA, CDR2 SQIVND (reference sequence). The CDR3 is made up of 16 amino acids. The ends were cut back, 2 bases at V and 0 bases at J, with 11 bases in the middle. The CDR3 spells CASSIQYRQAKNIQYF. The CDR3 DNA follows: TGTGCCAGTAGTATACAGTACAGGCAAGCCAAAAACATTCAGTACTTC.

This clone was recorded only once. The chain has TRBV10-3 and TRBJ2-1; the D gene is possibly TRBD2 (7 bases). Germline assignment: CDR1 ENHRY and CDR2 SYGVKD. CDR3 length: 17 residues. V shed 0 bases and J shed 1 base, with 13 bases lying between them. CDR3 residues: CAISESRGGRSYNEQFF. The CDR3 DNA reads as TGTGCCATCAGTGAGTCGAGGGGGGGGAGGTCCTACAATGAGCAGTTCTTC.

The rearrangement links TRBV6-1 to TRBJ2-7; TRBD2 agrees at 9 bases. Germline loops: CDR1 MNHNS, CDR2 SASEGT. The CDR3 is made up of 15 amino acids. J gave up 1 base and V 5 bases, and 6 bases lay outside the gene matches. CDR3 protein: CASSPLAGLSYEQYF. In DNA, the CDR3 is TGTGCCAGCAGTCCACTAGCGGGCCTGTCCTACGAGCAGTACTTC.

The CDR3 reads CASSGYFNEQFF. The CDR3 DNA reads as TGTGCCAGCAGTGGCTACTTCAATGAGCAGTTCTTC. This chain connects TRBV25-1 to TRBJ2-1; no clear D gene. The V end lost 4 bases, the J end lost 6 bases, and 7 bases lay between the germline ends. CDR1 is MGHDK and CDR2 is SYGVNS in the germline V gene. The CDR3 covers 12 residues.

V gene TRBV21-1 combines with J gene TRBJ1-2; TRBD1, the D gene given by the table, was not confirmed from the DNA. TRBV21-1 is reported as a pseudogene. The CDR3 contains 12 residues. The CDR3 DNA reads TGTGCCAGCAGGGGGAGATGGGACAGACTTATTTTC. Translating it yields CASRGRWDRLIF.

The chain joins TRBV5-1 to TRBJ2-5; 8 positions match TRBD2. The V gene's germline CDR1 is SGHRS and CDR2 YFSETQ. V was clipped by 2 bases and J by 0 bases; unmatched bases: 3. The CDR3 extends over 15 amino acids. CDR3 in amino acids: CASSLAGVDQETQYF. In nucleotides, the CDR3 is TGCGCCAGCAGCTTAGCGGGAGTGGACCAAGAGACCCAGTACTTC.

This chain joins TRBV5-1 and TRBJ2-7; maybe TRBD1 (6 bases). The V end lost 4 bases, the J end lost 3 bases, and 23 bases lay between the germline ends. The CDR3 spans 17 residues. The germline CDR1 and CDR2 sequences are SGHRS and YFSETQ. CDR3 in DNA: TGCGCCAGCAGCCAAATTGTGGGGGCAGGACAACGCTACGAGCAGTACTTC. Amino acids: CASSQIVGAGQRYEQYF. Variable domain in full (rest from reference TRBV5-1 and TRBJ2-7): KAGVTQTPRYLIKTRGQQVTLSCSPISGHRSVSWYQQTPGQGLQFLFEYFSETQRNKGNFPGRFSGRQFSNSRSEMNVSTLELGDSALYLCASSQIVGAGQRYEQYFGPGTRLTVT.

The rearrangement joins TRBV29-1 to TRBJ2-5; 9 bases align to TRBD1. Looked up from germline, CDR1 is SQVTM and CDR2 is ANQGSEA. V was pared by 3 bases and J by 2 bases, with 7 bases of the junction left unmatched. CDR3 length: 15 residues. The CDR3 DNA is TGCAGCGTTGATACAGGGGGCGGTGGGCAAGAGACCCAGTACTTC. Translating gives CSVDTGGGGQETQYF.

The chain couples TRBV28 to TRBJ2-2; perhaps TRBD2 as D (5 bases). CDR1 and CDR2 (germline): MDHEN, SYDVKM. The CDR3 has 13 residues. V was trimmed by 8 bases and J by 1 base, leaving 8 bases between them. CDR3: CASGRRNTGELFF. Here the CDR3 DNA reads TGTGCCAGCGGGAGACGGAACACCGGGGAGCTGTTTTTT.

This chain links TRBV28 with TRBJ1-2; tentative D call: TRBD1 (5 bases). Germline values: CDR1 MDHEN, CDR2 SYDVKM. This CDR3 is 13 amino acids long. V was shortened by 6 bases and J by 4 bases, with 12 bases between the two germline ends. CDR3 sequence reads: CASSLGPAYGYTF. CDR3 in DNA: TGTGCCAGCAGCTTGGGGCCAGCCTATGGCTACACCTTC.

This sequence joins TRBV27 and TRBJ2-1; 13 bases align to TRBD2. In germline, CDR1 is MNHEY, CDR2 SMNVEV (reference sequence). This CDR3 comprises 16 residues. V lost 5 bases and J lost 7; bases outside the gene matches: 8. The CDR3 sequence is CASSPRLAGGGNEQFF. CDR3 bases: TGTGCCAGCAGTCCCCGACTAGCGGGAGGTGGGAATGAGCAGTTCTTC.

The chain uses TRBV27 and TRBJ1-4; tentative D call: TRBD1 (6 bases). The germline V gene encodes CDR1 MNHEY and CDR2 SMNVEV (reference sequence). Trimming pared 2 bases from V and 2 bases from J, leaving 9 bases between. The CDR3 sequence is 15 residues long. The chain's CDR3 is CASSLMGATNEKLFF. The DNA of the CDR3 is TGTGCCAGCAGTTTAATGGGGGCGACTAATGAAAAACTGTTTTTT.

The V call is TRBV2, the J call TRBJ1-2, with 11 positions matching TRBD1. In germline, CDR1 is SNHLY, CDR2 FYNNEI. With 6 bases clipped from V and 4 bases from J, the junction kept 4 bases outside the gene matches. The CDR3 is made up of 14 amino acids. CDR3 amino acids: CASRGQGGVYGYTF. CDR3 sequence (DNA): TGTGCCAGCAGGGGACAGGGGGGGGTCTATGGCTACACCTTC.